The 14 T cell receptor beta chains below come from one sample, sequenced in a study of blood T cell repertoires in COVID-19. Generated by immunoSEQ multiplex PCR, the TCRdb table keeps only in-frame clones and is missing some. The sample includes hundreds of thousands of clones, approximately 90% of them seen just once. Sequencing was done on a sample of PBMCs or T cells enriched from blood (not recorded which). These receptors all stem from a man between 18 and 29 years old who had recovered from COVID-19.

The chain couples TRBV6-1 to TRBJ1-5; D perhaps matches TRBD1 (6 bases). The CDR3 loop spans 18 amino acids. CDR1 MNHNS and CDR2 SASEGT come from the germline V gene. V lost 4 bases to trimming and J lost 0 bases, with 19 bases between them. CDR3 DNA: TGTGCCAGCAGTGTCGGGAGGGGGACTTATTATAGCAATCAGCCCCAGCATTTT. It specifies CASSVGRGTYYSNQPQHF.

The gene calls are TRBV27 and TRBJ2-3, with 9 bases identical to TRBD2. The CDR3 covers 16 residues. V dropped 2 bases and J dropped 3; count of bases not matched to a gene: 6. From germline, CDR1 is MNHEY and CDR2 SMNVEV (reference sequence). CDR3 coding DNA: TGTGCCAGCAGTTTACTCGCGGGAGGGCGTACAGATACGCAGTATTTT. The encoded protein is CASSLLAGGRTDTQYF.

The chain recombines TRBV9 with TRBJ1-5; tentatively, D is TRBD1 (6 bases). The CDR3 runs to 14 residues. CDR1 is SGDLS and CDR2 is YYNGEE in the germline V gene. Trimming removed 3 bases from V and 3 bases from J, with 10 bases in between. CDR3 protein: CASSGTEYNQPQHF. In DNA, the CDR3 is TGTGCCAGCAGCGGGACAGAGTACAATCAGCCCCAGCATTTT.

This chain's CDR3 is CASSYRETQYF. CDR3 bases: TGTGCCAGCAGTTATCGAGAGACCCAGTACTTC. The J gene is TRBJ2-5, the V gene TRBV27; D unresolved. CDR1 is MNHEY and CDR2 is SMNVEV in the germline V gene (reference sequence). The V and J ends lost 4 bases and 4 bases respectively, with 4 bases between them. The CDR3 totals 11 residues.

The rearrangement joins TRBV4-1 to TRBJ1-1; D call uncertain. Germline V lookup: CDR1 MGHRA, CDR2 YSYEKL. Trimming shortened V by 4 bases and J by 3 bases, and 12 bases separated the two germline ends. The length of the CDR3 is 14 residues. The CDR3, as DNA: TGCGCCAGCAGCCGCGGGGAGAGGGACACTGAAGCTTTCTTT. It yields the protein CASSRGERDTEAFF.

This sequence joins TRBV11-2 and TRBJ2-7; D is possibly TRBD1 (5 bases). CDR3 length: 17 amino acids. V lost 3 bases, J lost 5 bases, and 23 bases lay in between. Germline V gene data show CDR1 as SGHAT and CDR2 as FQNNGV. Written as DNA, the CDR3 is TGTGCCAGCAGCTTTAGATGGGGCTTCGAGAGTGCCGACGAGCAGTACTTC. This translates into CASSFRWGFESADEQYF. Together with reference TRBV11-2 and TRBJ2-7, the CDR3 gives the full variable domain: EAGVAQSPRYKIIEKRQSVAFWCNPISGHATLYWYQQILGQGPKLLIQFQNNGVVDDSQLPKDRFSAERLKGVDSTLKIQPAKLEDSAVYLCASSFRWGFESADEQYFGPGTRLTVT.

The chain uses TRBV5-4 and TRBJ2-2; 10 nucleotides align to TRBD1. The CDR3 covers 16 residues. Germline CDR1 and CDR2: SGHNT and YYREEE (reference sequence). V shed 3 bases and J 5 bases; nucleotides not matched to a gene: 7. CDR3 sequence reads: CASSSGQGMRTGELFF. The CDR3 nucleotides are TGTGCCAGCAGCTCGGGACAGGGGATGAGGACCGGGGAGCTGTTTTTT.

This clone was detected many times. The CDR3 DNA reads as TGTGCCAGTAGTCCGGACTTCAGCGCCGGGGAGCTGTTTTTT. Its translation: CASSPDFSAGELFF. The chain carries TRBV19 and TRBJ2-2; TRBD2 is a possible D gene (5 bases). In germline, CDR1 is LNHDA, CDR2 SQIVND (reference sequence). This CDR3 spans 14 amino acids. The V end lost 5 bases, the J end lost 6 bases, and 13 bases lay between the germline ends.

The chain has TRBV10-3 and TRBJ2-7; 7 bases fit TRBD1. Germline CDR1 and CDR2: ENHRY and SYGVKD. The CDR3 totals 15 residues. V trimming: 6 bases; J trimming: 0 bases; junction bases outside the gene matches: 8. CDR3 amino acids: CAISEGQSSSYEQYF. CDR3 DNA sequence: TGTGCCATCAGCGAGGGACAGTCGAGCTCCTACGAGCAGTACTTC.

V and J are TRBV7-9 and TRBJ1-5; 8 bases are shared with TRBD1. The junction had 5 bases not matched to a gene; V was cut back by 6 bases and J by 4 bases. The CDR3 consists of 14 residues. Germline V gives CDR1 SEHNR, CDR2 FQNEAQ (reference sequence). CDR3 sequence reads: CASSTGTGNQPQHF. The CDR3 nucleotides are TGTGCCAGCAGTACTGGGACAGGAAATCAGCCCCAGCATTTT.

As DNA, the CDR3 is TGTGCCAGCAGCTTAGGCCCGATACAGGATCAGCCCCAGCATTTT. As protein: CASSLGPIQDQPQHF. The gene calls are TRBV13 and TRBJ1-5; D is possibly TRBD1 (5 bases). Germline V lookup: CDR1 PRHDT, CDR2 FYEKMQ (reference sequence). The CDR3 has 15 amino acids. V lost 0 bases and J 5 bases, leaving 11 bases between the germline ends.

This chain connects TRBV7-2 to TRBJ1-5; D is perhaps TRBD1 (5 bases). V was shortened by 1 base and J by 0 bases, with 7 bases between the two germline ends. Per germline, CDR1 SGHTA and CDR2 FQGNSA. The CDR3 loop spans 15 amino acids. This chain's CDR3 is CASSLGQHSNQPQHF. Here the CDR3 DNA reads TGTGCCAGCAGCTTAGGACAGCATAGCAATCAGCCCCAGCATTTT. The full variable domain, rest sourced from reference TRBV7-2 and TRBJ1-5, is GAGVSQSPSNKVTEKGKDVELRCDPISGHTALYWYRQSLGQGLEFLIYFQGNSAPDKSGLPSDRFSAERTGGSVSTLTIQRTQQEDSAVYLCASSLGQHSNQPQHFGDGTRLSIL.

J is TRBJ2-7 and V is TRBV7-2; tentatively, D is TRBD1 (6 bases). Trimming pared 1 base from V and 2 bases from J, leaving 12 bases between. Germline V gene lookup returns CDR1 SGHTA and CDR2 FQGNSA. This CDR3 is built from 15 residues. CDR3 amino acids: CASSLVAGAPYEQYF. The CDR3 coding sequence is TGTGCCAGCAGCTTAGTAGCAGGGGCCCCCTACGAGCAGTACTTC.

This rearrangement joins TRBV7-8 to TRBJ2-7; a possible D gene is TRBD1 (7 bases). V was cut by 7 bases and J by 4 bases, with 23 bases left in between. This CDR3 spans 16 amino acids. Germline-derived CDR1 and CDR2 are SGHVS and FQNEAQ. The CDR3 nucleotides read TGTGCCAGCACGAAGACTCAGGGGGGTCGGAAATACGAGCAGTACTTC. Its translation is CASTKTQGGRKYEQYF.